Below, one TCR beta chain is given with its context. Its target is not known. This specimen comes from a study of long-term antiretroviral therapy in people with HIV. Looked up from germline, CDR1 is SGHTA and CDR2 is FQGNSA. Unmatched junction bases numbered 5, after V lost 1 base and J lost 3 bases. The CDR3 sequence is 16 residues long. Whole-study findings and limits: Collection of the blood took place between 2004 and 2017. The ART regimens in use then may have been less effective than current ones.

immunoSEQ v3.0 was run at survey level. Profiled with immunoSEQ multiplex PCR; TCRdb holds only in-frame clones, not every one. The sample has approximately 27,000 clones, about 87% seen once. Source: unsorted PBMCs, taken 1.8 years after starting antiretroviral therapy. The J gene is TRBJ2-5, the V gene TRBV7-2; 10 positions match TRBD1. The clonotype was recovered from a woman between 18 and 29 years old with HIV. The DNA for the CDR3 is TGTGCCAGCAGCTTAGATGACAGGGGGCGTAAAGAGACCCAGTACTTC. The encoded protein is CASSLDDRGRKETQYF.